This TCR beta chain was captured by sequencing in a study of T cells after posttransplantation cyclophosphamide. Trimming removed 0 bases from V and 5 bases from J; junction bases left unmatched: 7. The germline CDR1 and CDR2 sequences are MNHNY and SVGAGI (reference sequence). The CDR3 loop spans 15 amino acids. Generated by immunoSEQ multiplex PCR, the TCRdb table keeps only in-frame clones and is missing some. Recorded here are about 12,000 clones, none singletons. A marrow graft followed busulfan-fludarabine conditioning, with cyclophosphamide on days +3 and +4. This clone was detected many times.

The sample here was PBMCs, taken after allogeneic stem cell transplant with posttransplant cyclophosphamide. This chain uses TRBV6-6 with TRBJ2-7; TRBD1 agrees at 7 bases. The sequence derives from a female patient aged 35-55 years who received an allogeneic stem cell transplant from an unrelated donor, was CMV-positive, and had acute GVHD only. Some T cells here may be from the graft donor. The CDR3 nucleotides are TGTGCCAGCAGTTACTCAGAGGGGGCTAGGAACGAGCAGTACTTC. Its translation: CASSYSEGARNEQYF.